The 29 T cell receptor beta chains presented below share a single source sample, sequenced in a study of CD8 T cells in Susac syndrome. Random hexamers primed reverse transcription of roughly 0.5 to 1 ug RNA. TCRdb redid the calling of the immunoSEQ multiplex PCR reads with MiXCR, one entry per CDR3 protein. The table has 55,000 to 70,000 distinct CDR3 sequences, just under 95% seen once. Sequenced input: CD8+ T cells from PBMCs. The source is a human donor in good health.

The chain couples TRBV7-3 to TRBJ2-6; D is uncertain. The CDR3 is 15 residues long. V lost 2 bases and J 4 bases, leaving 9 bases between the germline ends. Germline-derived CDR1 and CDR2 are SGHTA and FQGTGA. The CDR3 nucleotides are TGTGCCAGCAGCTTACAACCCGGAGGGGCCAACGTCCTGACTTTC. This translates into CASSLQPGGANVLTF.

The CDR3 nucleotides are TGTGCCAGCAGTTACGGATCCGGGTTGAACACTGAAGCTTTCTTT. It encodes CASSYGSGLNTEAFF. The chain employs TRBV6-6 and TRBJ1-1; the D is unclear. CDR1 and CDR2 (germline): MNHNY, SVGAGI (reference sequence). The CDR3 covers 15 residues. The V end lost 2 bases, the J end lost 0 bases, and 10 bases lay between the germline ends.

This clonotype was seen just once. The chain combines TRBV28 with TRBJ2-7; maybe TRBD1 (6 bases). V lost 10 bases and J lost 5, with 15 bases in between. The CDR3 loop spans 12 amino acids. The germline CDR1 and CDR2 sequences are MDHEN and SYDVKM. The CDR3 DNA sequence: TGTGCCACCCGGAACAGGGCCCACGAGCAGTACGTC. It codes for CATRNRAHEQYV.

This clonotype was seen only once. The rearrangement links TRBV5-4 to TRBJ2-7, with 11 nucleotides matching TRBD2. Per the germline V gene, CDR1 is SGHNT and CDR2 is YYREEE (reference sequence). This CDR3 is 17 amino acids long. J was trimmed by 6 bases and V by 3 bases; bases with no gene match: 14. Here the CDR3 reads CASSSAASGGRRGEQYF. DNA of the CDR3: TGTGCCAGCAGCTCGGCCGCTAGCGGGGGGCGGCGGGGCGAGCAGTACTTC.

The chain uses TRBV27 and TRBJ1-6, with no clear D. V was cut by 3 bases and J by 2 bases, with 8 bases left in between. The germline gives CDR1 MNHEY, CDR2 SMNVEV (reference sequence). The CDR3 consists of 15 residues. CDR3 loop: CASSFQRTYNSPLHF. Here the CDR3 DNA reads TGTGCCAGCAGTTTTCAGAGAACCTATAATTCACCCCTCCACTTT.

This clonotype was counted once. The chain recombines TRBV27 with TRBJ1-2, with D possibly TRBD1 on 5 matching bases. V lost 8 bases to trimming and J lost 4 bases, with 11 bases between them. CDR1 and CDR2 from the germline V gene are MNHEY and SMNVEV (reference sequence). The CDR3 loop spans 12 amino acids. CDR3 coding DNA: TGTGCCAGCCGCGGGGGTGTCTATGGCTACACCTTC. Translated, it gives CASRGGVYGYTF.

This chain links TRBV7-9 with TRBJ1-5, with D unresolved. V was clipped by 1 base and J by 4 bases, with 11 bases between them. CDR3 size: 15 residues. Germline CDR1 SEHNR, CDR2 FQNEAQ (reference sequence). As DNA, the CDR3 is TGTGCCAGCAGCTTAGAGGGAGGGCCAAATCAGCCCCAGCATTTT. Protein sequence: CASSLEGGPNQPQHF.

Here the CDR3 DNA reads TGTGCCACCAGCATTCGACCCGCGGGTGAGCAGTTCTTC. This sequence encodes CATSIRPAGEQFF. The chain carries TRBV15 and TRBJ2-1; D perhaps matches TRBD2 (5 bases). The ends were cut back, 4 bases at V and 9 bases at J, with 13 bases in the middle. The V gene's germline CDR1 is LNHNV and CDR2 YYDKDF (reference sequence). CDR3 length: 13 residues.

V gene TRBV29-1 combines with J gene TRBJ2-1, with no clear D. Trimming pared 6 bases from V and 2 bases from J, leaving 11 bases between. Germline-derived CDR1 and CDR2 are SQVTM and ANQGSEA. There are 13 residues in the CDR3. The CDR3 reads CSVDGSPYNEQFF. For the CDR3, the DNA is TGCAGCGTCGACGGGTCGCCCTACAATGAGCAGTTCTTC.

The CDR3 DNA reads as TGTGCCAGCAGCCGACCGGGACAGGGGGCTGGAAACACCATATATTTT. It is translated as CASSRPGQGAGNTIYF. The chain joins TRBV13 to TRBJ1-3; 11 bases agree with TRBD1. With V trimmed by 5 bases and J by 2 bases, 5 bases remained unmatched. The CDR3 is 16 residues long. The germline CDR1 and CDR2 sequences are PRHDT and FYEKMQ (reference sequence).

Only a few counts were recorded for this clonotype. This chain joins TRBV7-9 and TRBJ1-1; no firm D call. CDR1 and CDR2 (germline): SEHNR, FQNEAQ (reference sequence). Trimming cost V 1 base and J 7 bases, with 10 bases left between them. The CDR3 runs to 13 residues. The CDR3 coding sequence is TGTGCCAGCAGCTTAGAGGTGGGCCTTGAAGCTTTCTTT. As protein: CASSLEVGLEAFF. The variable domain in full, completed from reference TRBV7-9 and TRBJ1-1, reads DTGVSQNPRHKITKRGQNVTFRCDPISEHNRLYWYRQTLGQGPEFLTYFQNEAQLEKSRLLSDRFSAERPKGSFSTLEIQRTEQGDSAMYLCASSLEVGLEAFFGQGTRLTVV.

V is TRBV5-4 and J is TRBJ1-6; D is undetermined. The CDR3 is 12 amino acids. Looked up from germline, CDR1 is SGHNT and CDR2 is YYREEE (reference sequence). Trimming cost V 3 bases and J 5 bases, with 3 bases left between them. The CDR3 DNA follows: TGTGCCAGCAGCTACGATAATTCACCCCTCCACTTT. Encoded protein: CASSYDNSPLHF.

CDR3 bases: TGTGCCAGCAGCCAAGGGTCGGATTGGATCCTTGGCTACACCTTC. This encodes CASSQGSDWILGYTF. The chain uses TRBV3-1 and TRBJ1-2; D is undetermined. The CDR3 loop spans 15 amino acids. Trimming took off 1 base at V and 7 bases at J, with 16 bases between the two ends. Germline V gene sequence: CDR1 LGHDT, CDR2 YNNKEL (reference sequence). The full variable domain, in which reference TRBV3-1 and TRBJ1-2 provide the parts outside the CDR3, is DTAVSQTPKYLVTQMGNDKSIKCEQNLGHDTMYWYKQDSKKFLKIMFSYNNKELIINETVPNRFSPKSPDKAHLNLHINSLELGDSAVYFCASSQGSDWILGYTFGSGTRLTVV.

In its sample, this clonotype was seen once. This chain uses TRBV5-1 with TRBJ1-1; no reliable D call. There are 14 residues in the CDR3. Trimming left V 1 base short and J 3 bases short, with 10 bases between. CDR1 and CDR2 (germline): SGHRS, YFSETQ. The DNA for the CDR3 is TGCGCCAGCAGCTTGAACACCCTGGACACTGAAGCTTTCTTT. Translated, it gives CASSLNTLDTEAFF.

This sequence joins TRBV3-1 and TRBJ2-4, with D uncertain. Germline lookup yields CDR1 LGHDT and CDR2 YNNKEL (reference sequence). Trimming left V 0 bases short and J 0 bases short, with 9 bases between. The CDR3 is made up of 16 amino acids. The CDR3 is CASSQDFLSAKNIQYF. CDR3 nucleotide sequence: TGTGCCAGCAGCCAAGATTTCCTTTCAGCCAAAAACATTCAGTACTTC.

This chain uses TRBV3-1 with TRBJ2-5; D is unclear. V lost 7 bases and J 2 bases, leaving 8 bases between the germline ends. The CDR3 extends over 12 amino acids. Germline CDR1 and CDR2: LGHDT and YNNKEL (reference sequence). The CDR3 is CASTYGQETQYF. CDR3 nucleotide sequence: TGTGCCAGCACCTACGGACAAGAGACCCAGTACTTC.

The rearrangement joins TRBV12-3 or TRBV12-4 to TRBJ2-1; unclear D gene. This CDR3 region has 12 residues. Trimming cost V 6 bases and J 5 bases, with 8 bases left between them. CDR3 protein: CASSPADNEQFF. The CDR3 nucleotides are TGTGCCAGCAGCCCTGCGGACAATGAGCAGTTCTTC.

The chain carries TRBV30 and TRBJ1-1; D is unresolved. The CDR3 length is 14 residues. Germline assignment: CDR1 GTSNPN and CDR2 SVGIG (reference sequence). The ends were cut back, 1 base at V and 0 bases at J, with 9 bases in the middle. CDR3 in amino acids: CAWSDINMNTEAFF. The CDR3 nucleotides are TGTGCCTGGAGTGATATAAACATGAACACTGAAGCTTTCTTT. The full variable domain, its missing parts supplied by reference TRBV30 and TRBJ1-1, is SQTIHQWPATLVQPVGSPLSLECTVEGTSNPNLYWYRQAAGRGLQLLFYSVGIGQISSEVPQNLSASRPQDRQFILSSKKLLLSDSGFYLCAWSDINMNTEAFFGQGTRLTVV.

The chain couples TRBV30 to TRBJ2-5; 9 bases map to TRBD1. Unmatched junction bases numbered 3, after V lost 3 bases and J lost 4 bases. Germline assignment: CDR1 GTSNPN and CDR2 SVGIG (reference sequence). The CDR3 consists of 13 residues. CDR3 in DNA: TGTGCCTGGAGGGGACAGGGTACAGAGACCCAGTACTTC. Amino acids: CAWRGQGTETQYF.

The chain links TRBV28 to TRBJ1-5, with D hard to call. V lost 3 bases and J 4 bases, leaving 13 bases between the germline ends. Germline V CDR1 and CDR2: MDHEN, SYDVKM. The CDR3 is made up of 15 amino acids. CDR3 in amino acids: CASSFPTGGNQPQHF. In nucleotides, the CDR3 is TGTGCCAGCAGTTTCCCTACCGGAGGAAATCAGCCCCAGCATTTT. The whole variable domain, remainder taken from reference TRBV28 and TRBJ1-5, is DVKVTQSSRYLVKRTGEKVFLECVQDMDHENMFWYRQDPGLGLRLIYFSYDVKMKEKGDIPEGYSVSREKKERFSLILESASTNQTSMYLCASSFPTGGNQPQHFGDGTRLSIL.

The chain couples TRBV30 to TRBJ1-2; possible D gene TRBD1, 5 bases. Trimming took 6 bases from V and 4 from J, leaving 6 bases between them. Germline CDR1 reads GTSNPN; CDR2 reads SVGIG (reference sequence). This CDR3 contains 10 residues. The CDR3 here is CACDSYGYTF. CDR3 bases: TGTGCCTGTGACAGCTATGGCTACACCTTC.

This sequence joins TRBV7-8 and TRBJ2-1; TRBD2 might be the D (7 bases). From germline, CDR1 is SGHVS and CDR2 FQNEAQ. This CDR3 is built from 16 residues. V shed 5 bases and J shed 8 bases, with 22 bases lying between them. The CDR3: CASSPGGGAVIHEQFF. The CDR3 coding sequence is TGTGCCAGCAGCCCCGGAGGGGGGGCCGTAATCCATGAGCAGTTCTTC.

The chain is built from TRBV6-5 and TRBJ1-1; D is unresolved. Germline CDR1 MNHEY, CDR2 SVGAGI. CDR3 length: 15 amino acids. Trimming took 0 bases from V and 1 from J, leaving 9 bases between them. The CDR3 spells CASSYSGRANTEAFF. The CDR3 DNA is TGTGCCAGCAGTTACTCAGGGAGAGCGAACACTGAAGCTTTCTTT.

V is TRBV19 and J is TRBJ2-3; D remains ambiguous. In germline, CDR1 is LNHDA, CDR2 SQIVND (reference sequence). V shed 1 base and J shed 4 bases, with 3 bases lying between them. The CDR3 is made up of 12 amino acids. This chain's CDR3 is CASSIASDTQYF. The CDR3 DNA reads TGTGCCAGTAGTATAGCTTCAGATACGCAGTATTTT.

V gene TRBV7-9 combines with J gene TRBJ2-7; D not resolved. There are 11 residues in the CDR3. Germline V CDR1 and CDR2: SEHNR, FQNEAQ (reference sequence). Trimming removed 1 base from V and 5 bases from J, with 3 bases in between. CDR3 bases: TGTGCCAGCAGCTTAGTCGACGAGCAGTACGTC. Its protein product is CASSLVDEQYV.

The chain has TRBV11-2 and TRBJ2-2; 8 nucleotides line up with TRBD1. The CDR3 contains 14 residues. CDR1 SGHAT and CDR2 FQNNGV come from the germline V gene. Unmatched junction bases numbered 7, after V lost 6 bases and J lost 7 bases. DNA of the CDR3: TGTGCCAGCAGTCGCGACAGGGGTGGCGGGGAGCTGTTTTTT. This sequence encodes CASSRDRGGGELFF.

The chain employs TRBV30 and TRBJ1-1; unclear D gene. V lost 1 base, J lost 1 base, and 4 bases lay in between. The CDR3 is 12 residues long. Germline lookup yields CDR1 GTSNPN and CDR2 SVGIG (reference sequence). CDR3: CAWSDRNTEAFF. CDR3 coding DNA: TGTGCCTGGAGTGACAGGAACACTGAAGCTTTCTTT.

The V call is TRBV14, the J call TRBJ1-3; the match to TRBD1 covers 9 bases. CDR1 is SGHDN, CDR2 FVKESK, per germline. The V segment lost 2 bases and the J segment 0 bases; nucleotides outside the gene matches: 5. The CDR3 is 17 amino acids. In DNA, the CDR3 is TGTGCCAGCAGCCAACGCGGACAGGGGCCCTCTGGAAACACCATATATTTT. It translates to CASSQRGQGPSGNTIYF.

V gene TRBV7-3 combines with J gene TRBJ2-6; D perhaps matches TRBD1 (6 bases). The CDR3 contains 21 residues. Germline assignment: CDR1 SGHTA and CDR2 FQGTGA. Trimming left V 2 bases short and J 0 bases short, with 23 bases between. CDR3 in amino acids: CASSLSERQALGSSGANVLTF. CDR3 coding DNA: TGTGCCAGCAGCTTATCAGAACGACAGGCCCTGGGGAGCTCTGGGGCCAACGTCCTGACTTTC.